The 30 T cell receptor beta chains listed next were all sequenced from one sample in a study of blood T cell repertoires in COVID-19 (dated by TCRdb to the early 2020s). The library was built by means of the immunoSEQ multiplex PCR assay. Drawn from immuneACCESS, this table holds only the in-frame rearrangements with V and J called that TCRdb kept. Clones are partly lost; checked studies trace under half to an unresolved V gene and leave the rest unexplained. Across this sample there are 250,000 or so clones, with 80% to 90% seen only once. Jointly, the top ten make up around 1.8% of the sample. Sequencing was done on a sample of peripheral blood. The receptors were sampled from a young man with active or convalescent COVID-19.

The gene calls are TRBV5-1 and TRBJ2-5, with 8 bases lining up with TRBD2. With 5 bases clipped from V and 3 bases from J, the junction kept 3 bases outside the gene matches. The CDR3 loop spans 13 amino acids. CDR1 SGHRS and CDR2 YFSETQ come from the germline V gene. The CDR3 DNA is TGCGCCAGCAGTTTTAGCGGGGAAGAGACCCAGTACTTC. This translates into CASSFSGEETQYF.

The chain has TRBV5-1 and TRBJ2-1, with 7 nucleotides matching TRBD2. This CDR3 has 14 residues. The junction had 4 bases not matched to a gene; V was cut back by 2 bases and J by 5 bases. The germline gives CDR1 SGHRS, CDR2 YFSETQ. As DNA, the CDR3 is TGCGCCAGCAGCTTTCAGCGGGGTGACAATGAGCAGTTCTTC. Residues: CASSFQRGDNEQFF.

The V gene is TRBV19, the J gene TRBJ2-1; D might be TRBD1 (6 bases). Germline CDR1 and CDR2: LNHDA and SQIVND (reference sequence). Between the trimmed V and J ends, which lost 5 bases and 8 bases, there was a span of 16 bases. The CDR3 loop spans 14 amino acids. CDR3 region: CASSLGTFGYEQFF. The CDR3 DNA is TGTGCCAGTAGTCTAGGGACATTTGGGTATGAGCAGTTCTTC.

This rearrangement joins TRBV7-8 to TRBJ1-5; TRBD1 agrees at 10 bases. V gave up 5 bases and J gave up 3 bases; unmatched junction bases: 10. Per the germline V gene, CDR1 is SGHVS and CDR2 is FQNEAQ. This CDR3 is 17 amino acids long. CDR3 residues: CASSIGTGTGVNQPQHF. CDR3 DNA sequence: TGTGCCAGCAGCATCGGAACCGGGACAGGGGTCAATCAGCCCCAGCATTTT. The whole variable domain, remainder taken from reference TRBV7-8 and TRBJ1-5, is GAGVSQSPRYKVAKRGQDVALRCDPISGHVSLFWYQQALGQGPEFLTYFQNEAQLDKSGLPSDRFFAERPEGSVSTLKIQRTQQEDSAVYLCASSIGTGTGVNQPQHFGDGTRLSIL.

The chain employs TRBV30 and TRBJ2-7; TRBD2 aligns across 7 bases. Looked up from germline, CDR1 is GTSNPN and CDR2 is SVGIG (reference sequence). Trimming took 8 bases from V and 6 from J; bases not matched to a gene: 16. The CDR3 length is 14 residues. The CDR3 sequence is CAGTGGMGRGEQYF. Written as DNA, the CDR3 is TGTGCCGGGACGGGGGGTATGGGAAGGGGCGAGCAGTACTTC.

In this sample, this clone turned up once. CDR3 loop: CSAATVYGYTF. DNA of the CDR3: TGCAGCGCTGCGACAGTCTATGGCTACACCTTC. The genes are TRBV29-1 and TRBJ1-2, with TRBD1 as a possible D gene (5 bases). The CDR3 totals 11 residues. Germline CDR1 and CDR2: SQVTM and ANQGSEA. The V gene lost 7 bases and the J gene lost 4 bases, with 10 bases spanning the gap.

V gene TRBV7-3 combines with J gene TRBJ2-2; 8 bases agree with TRBD2. Germline V gene sequence: CDR1 SGHTA, CDR2 FQGTGA. The CDR3 has 14 residues. V trimming: 5 bases; J trimming: 6 bases; junction bases outside the gene matches: 5. The CDR3 sequence: CASSPTLAAGELFF. CDR3 bases: TGTGCCAGCAGCCCTACACTAGCGGCCGGGGAGCTGTTTTTT.

The rearrangement links TRBV3-1 (or the pseudogene TRBV3-2) to TRBJ1-6; a weak D match, TRBD1 (5 bases). The ends were cut back, 7 bases at V and 4 bases at J, with 11 bases in the middle. Per the germline V gene, CDR1 is LGHDT and CDR2 is YNNKEL (reference sequence). CDR3 length: 14 residues. CDR3 protein: CASTRGGYNSPLHF. The CDR3 coding sequence is TGTGCCAGCACCCGGGGGGGGTATAATTCACCCCTCCACTTT.

The chain carries TRBV4-3 and TRBJ1-2; 7 bases agree with TRBD1. CDR1 and CDR2 from the germline V gene are LGHNA and YSLEER. V shed 0 bases, J shed 4 bases, and the junction held 2 bases outside the gene matches. The CDR3 length is 14 residues. The CDR3 bases are TGCGCCAGCAGCCAAGAATACAGGGGCTATGGCTACACCTTC. This translates into CASSQEYRGYGYTF.

The V and J genes are TRBV7-2 and TRBJ1-1; D is unresolved. V gave up 3 bases and J gave up 4 bases, with 9 bases separating them. This CDR3 spans 13 amino acids. The V gene's germline CDR1 is SGHTA and CDR2 FQGNSA. The CDR3 spells CASSLGRITEAFF. The CDR3 bases are TGTGCCAGCAGCTTGGGCCGGATCACTGAAGCTTTCTTT.

The CDR3 here is CASSLWEGYEQYF. CDR3 coding DNA: TGTGCCAGCAGTTTGTGGGAGGGCTACGAGCAGTACTTC. The chain uses TRBV12-3 or TRBV12-4 and TRBJ2-7; 7 nucleotides line up with TRBD2. The CDR3 length is 13 residues. V gave up 3 bases and J gave up 3 bases; unmatched junction bases: 2.

This chain joins TRBV7-9 and TRBJ2-7; the match to TRBD1 covers 7 bases. Germline V gene sequence: CDR1 SEHNR, CDR2 FQNEAQ (reference sequence). V was pared by 4 bases and J by 7 bases, with 10 bases of the junction left unmatched. The CDR3 has 14 residues. CDR3 DNA: TGTGCCAGCAGCTCAACCGACAGGGCGGGTGAGCAGTACTTC. Protein: CASSSTDRAGEQYF.

In DNA form, the CDR3 reads TGTGCCAGCAGCTTTACGGGGGGCACAGATACGCAGTATTTT. This translates into CASSFTGGTDTQYF. J is TRBJ2-3 and V is TRBV5-4; TRBD2 is a possible D gene (6 bases). From germline, CDR1 is SGHNT and CDR2 YYREEE (reference sequence). This CDR3 contains 14 residues. Trimming took off 2 bases at V and 1 base at J, with 8 bases between the two ends. Together with reference TRBV5-4 and TRBJ2-3, the CDR3 gives the full variable domain: ETGVTQSPTHLIKTRGQQVTLRCSSQSGHNTVSWYQQALGQGPQFIFQYYREEENGRGNFPPRFSGLQFPNYSSELNVNALELDDSALYLCASSFTGGTDTQYFGPGTRLTVL.

The J gene is TRBJ1-2, the V gene TRBV7-6, with TRBD1 matching over 7 bases. CDR3 length equals 15 residues. The germline gives CDR1 SGHVS, CDR2 FNYEAQ. V lost 5 bases to trimming and J lost 0 bases; unmatched junction nucleotides: 6. CDR3 DNA: TGTGCCAGCAGCATCCGACAGGGCACTAACTATGGCTACACCTTC. It encodes CASSIRQGTNYGYTF.

The V gene is TRBV2, the J gene TRBJ1-4, with D perhaps TRBD1 (6 bases). V was shortened by 0 bases and J by 11 bases, with 19 bases between the two germline ends. The length of the CDR3 is 16 residues. CDR1 and CDR2 from the germline V gene are SNHLY and FYNNEI. The CDR3 loop is CASSEAPLRQAGKLFF. CDR3 in DNA: TGTGCCAGCAGTGAAGCGCCCTTAAGACAGGCCGGGAAACTGTTTTTT. The whole variable domain, remainder taken from reference TRBV2 and TRBJ1-4, is EPEVTQTPSHQVTQMGQEVILRCVPISNHLYFYWYRQILGQKVEFLVSFYNNEISEKSEIFDDQFSVERPDGSNFTLKIRSTKLEDSAMYFCASSEAPLRQAGKLFFGSGTQLSVL.

The rearrangement joins TRBV27 to TRBJ2-2, with 8 bases that match TRBD1. The length of the CDR3 is 16 residues. V was clipped by 4 bases and J by 5 bases; unmatched bases: 9. The germline V gene encodes CDR1 MNHEY and CDR2 SMNVEV (reference sequence). CDR3 in amino acids: CASSWSTGEVTGELFF. DNA of the CDR3: TGTGCCAGCAGTTGGTCGACAGGGGAGGTTACCGGGGAGCTGTTTTTT.

The J gene is TRBJ2-3, the V gene TRBV6-5, with 11 bases that match TRBD1. This CDR3 is 15 amino acids long. With 10 bases clipped from V and 2 bases from J, the junction kept 8 bases outside the gene matches. In germline, CDR1 is MNHEY, CDR2 SVGAGI. Here the CDR3 DNA reads TGTGCCACCTGGGGACAGGGGGACCTCACAGATACGCAGTATTTT. Translation gives CATWGQGDLTDTQYF.

This chain connects TRBV27 to TRBJ2-3; D remains ambiguous. This CDR3 spans 11 amino acids. CDR1 is MNHEY and CDR2 is SMNVEV in the germline V gene (reference sequence). V was cut by 9 bases and J by 6 bases, with 10 bases left in between. CDR3 protein: CASTRADTQYF. The CDR3 DNA is TGTGCCAGTACTCGCGCCGATACGCAGTATTTT.

This chain joins TRBV9 and TRBJ1-2; 8 nucleotides agree with TRBD1. This CDR3 has 16 residues. Trimming took 2 bases from V and 0 from J; bases not matched to a gene: 6. From germline, CDR1 is SGDLS and CDR2 YYNGEE. The CDR3 DNA is TGTGCCAGCAGCGTGGACAGGGACCCGGCTAACTATGGCTACACCTTC. Its protein is CASSVDRDPANYGYTF.

V is TRBV19 and J is TRBJ1-5; D may be TRBD1 (5 bases). CDR1 is LNHDA, CDR2 SQIVND, per germline (reference sequence). The CDR3 has 14 amino acids. V was trimmed by 4 bases and J by 1 base, leaving 8 bases between them. CDR3 loop: CASSTGISNQPQHF. The CDR3 DNA reads as TGTGCCAGTAGTACAGGGATCAGCAATCAGCCCCAGCATTTT. Drawing the rest from reference TRBV19 and TRBJ1-5, the complete variable domain is DGGITQSPKYLFRKEGQNVTLSCEQNLNHDAMYWYRQDPGQGLRLIYYSQIVNDFQKGDIAEGYSVSREKKESFPLTVTSAQKNPTAFYLCASSTGISNQPQHFGDGTRLSIL.

The chain employs TRBV3-1 (or the pseudogene TRBV3-2) and TRBJ1-2, with 7 nucleotides matching TRBD1. The CDR3 covers 15 residues. The V gene end was trimmed by 4 bases and the J gene end by 3 bases; junction bases not matched to a gene: 8. Per germline, CDR1 LGHDT and CDR2 YNNKEL (reference sequence). The CDR3 nucleotides are TGTGCCAGCAGCCCCACCGCGCAGGGGGACTATGGCTACACCTTC. Translating gives CASSPTAQGDYGYTF.

This clone showed up just a few times. The rearrangement joins TRBV4-2 to TRBJ1-2, with unresolved D. Germline V gene sequence: CDR1 LGHNA, CDR2 YNFKEQ. The CDR3 extends over 16 amino acids. V lost 2 bases and J 2 bases, leaving 15 bases between the germline ends. The CDR3 is CASSQPNSAINYGYTF. For the CDR3, the DNA is TGTGCCAGCAGCCAACCAAACAGTGCAATAAACTATGGCTACACCTTC.

The chain uses TRBV2 and TRBJ2-5; 11 bases fit TRBD2. Trimming took 5 bases from V and 0 from J; bases not matched to a gene: 5. CDR3 size: 16 residues. Germline CDR1 and CDR2: SNHLY and FYNNEI. Here the CDR3 reads CASSSSGGNYQETQYF. CDR3 DNA sequence: TGTGCCAGCAGTTCTAGCGGGGGGAATTACCAAGAGACCCAGTACTTC.

The J gene is TRBJ1-3, the V gene TRBV11-2; tentative D call: TRBD1 (5 bases). Germline V gene data show CDR1 as SGHAT and CDR2 as FQNNGV. V was clipped by 1 base and J by 1 base, with 8 bases between them. The CDR3 is 15 amino acids. The CDR3 region is CASSLAGLSGNTIYF. The CDR3 coding sequence is TGTGCCAGCAGCTTAGCAGGGCTGTCTGGAAACACCATATATTTT.

This sequence joins TRBV5-1 and TRBJ2-2; D remains ambiguous. V was pared by 4 bases and J by 1 base, with 17 bases between. This CDR3 is 17 amino acids long. Germline loops: CDR1 SGHRS, CDR2 YFSETQ. The CDR3 DNA sequence: TGCGCCAGCAGCCCAGCCGTTCGGGTAGTGAACACCGGGGAGCTGTTTTTT. Its protein product is CASSPAVRVVNTGELFF. The full variable domain, rest sourced from reference TRBV5-1 and TRBJ2-2, is KAGVTQTPRYLIKTRGQQVTLSCSPISGHRSVSWYQQTPGQGLQFLFEYFSETQRNKGNFPGRFSGRQFSNSRSEMNVSTLELGDSALYLCASSPAVRVVNTGELFFGEGSRLTVL.

In DNA form, the CDR3 reads TGTGCCAGCGCGGGGACCCCCTACGAGCAGTACTTC. It translates to CASAGTPYEQYF. The chain employs TRBV12-3 or TRBV12-4 and TRBJ2-7, with D possibly matching TRBD2 (6 bases). This CDR3 is 12 amino acids long. Trimming removed 8 bases from V and 2 bases from J, with 10 bases in between.

The chain combines TRBV13 with TRBJ2-2; D gene unclear. Germline CDR1 and CDR2: PRHDT and FYEKMQ (reference sequence). Trimming left V 4 bases short and J 1 base short, with 10 bases between. The CDR3 is made up of 15 amino acids. The CDR3 coding sequence is TGTGCCAGCAGCTCCCCAAGCCAGAACACCGGGGAGCTGTTTTTT. It encodes CASSSPSQNTGELFF.

This rearrangement joins TRBV6-5 to TRBJ1-1; the match to TRBD1 covers 7 bases. The V and J ends lost 7 bases and 7 bases, in that order; junction bases with no gene match: 9. CDR1 and CDR2 (germline): MNHEY, SVGAGI. This CDR3 comprises 13 residues. This CDR3 is CASNKVRDSEAFF. CDR3 nucleotides: TGTGCCAGCAACAAAGTACGGGACAGTGAAGCTTTCTTT.

This rearrangement joins TRBV11-2 to TRBJ1-4; 7 bases map to TRBD1. The germline CDR1 and CDR2 sequences are SGHAT and FQNNGV. The length of the CDR3 is 18 residues. The V gene end was trimmed by 5 bases and the J gene end by 3 bases; junction bases not matched to a gene: 15. The DNA of the CDR3 is TGTGCCAGCAGCGGGGAAACAGGGGCCACTAGGGCTAATGAAAAACTGTTTTTT. It codes for CASSGETGATRANEKLFF.

The J gene is TRBJ1-1, the V gene TRBV7-2; perhaps TRBD1 as D (5 bases). CDR1 SGHTA and CDR2 FQGNSA come from the germline V gene. The CDR3 extends over 15 amino acids. The V end lost 4 bases, the J end lost 9 bases, and 21 bases lay between the germline ends. CDR3 nucleotide sequence: TGTGCCAGCAGCTCTCAACCAGGACGGACATGGCAAGCTTTCTTT. Translated, it gives CASSSQPGRTWQAFF.